These 10 T cell receptor beta chains were sequenced from one sample in a study of early T cells in non-severe SARS-CoV-2 infection. TCRdb passed the 5' RACE reads through MiXCR, listing each CDR3 protein once. The sample consists of about 77,000 distinct CDR3 sequences, approximately 5% of them appearing once. Material: whole blood, obtained at baseline. All receptors derive from an adult who was a healthcare worker with PCR-confirmed SARS-CoV-2 infection or an uninfected control (not recorded which).

The J gene is TRBJ2-1, the V gene TRBV11-2; D remains unclear. The CDR3 is 14 amino acids. The V and J ends lost 5 bases and 7 bases respectively, with 15 bases between them. The germline V gene encodes CDR1 SGHAT and CDR2 FQNNGV. The DNA for the CDR3 is TGTGCCAGCAGCCCGGGCTATAGAAAGAATGAGCAGTTCTTC. Amino acids: CASSPGYRKNEQFF.

There are many counts of this clonotype. V is TRBV12-3 or TRBV12-4 and J is TRBJ2-3, with D possibly matching TRBD2 (6 bases). This CDR3 region has 13 residues. Trimming removed 5 bases from V and 9 bases from J, with 15 bases in between. CDR3 DNA: TGTGCCAGCAGTACTTCCCAAGGGAGGACGCAGTATTTT. Translated, it gives CASSTSQGRTQYF.

The rearrangement joins TRBV7-9 to TRBJ1-1, with 8 bases matching TRBD1. Germline V gives CDR1 SEHNR, CDR2 FQNEAQ (reference sequence). This CDR3 is built from 14 residues. Unmatched junction bases numbered 8, after V lost 6 bases and J lost 5 bases. In DNA, the CDR3 is TGTGCCAGCAGTCCACCAGGGGGCGGTACTGAAGCTTTCTTT. Its translation is CASSPPGGGTEAFF.

In its sample, this clonotype was seen a few times. The chain has TRBV14 and TRBJ2-7; no reliable D call. The CDR3 is made up of 12 amino acids. Germline CDR1 reads SGHDN; CDR2 reads FVKESK. V gave up 4 bases and J gave up 6 bases, with 10 bases separating them. The CDR3 DNA sequence: TGTGCCAGCAGCCTCCTGTCGGGCGAGCAGTACTTC. This translates into CASSLLSGEQYF.

This clonotype was detected ten times or more. The gene calls are TRBV28 and TRBJ2-1; 14 bases fit TRBD2. The CDR3 runs to 16 residues. Trimming removed 6 bases from V and 8 bases from J; junction bases left unmatched: 9. Germline V lookup: CDR1 MDHEN, CDR2 SYDVKM. The DNA of the CDR3 is TGTGCCAGCAGCCAAGACGGACTAGCGGGAGGCTATGAGCAGTTCTTC. It translates to CASSQDGLAGGYEQFF.

This clonotype has ten or more counts. The rearrangement links TRBV12-3 or TRBV12-4 to TRBJ2-7, with 12 bases fitting TRBD2. V trimming: 6 bases; J trimming: 4 bases; junction bases outside the gene matches: 4. This CDR3 comprises 14 residues. The CDR3 is CASRRTSGMYEQYF. CDR3 coding DNA: TGTGCCAGCAGACGGACTAGCGGGATGTACGAGCAGTACTTC.

This clonotype was observed at least ten times. V gene TRBV5-6 combines with J gene TRBJ1-1, with 8 bases matching TRBD1. The germline V gene encodes CDR1 SGHDT and CDR2 YYEEEE. The J segment lost 5 bases and the V segment lost 4 bases, leaving 7 bases of the junction unmatched. CDR3 size: 14 residues. The CDR3 bases are TGTGCCAGCAGCCCCCGTGACAGGGGAACTGAAGCTTTCTTT. Its translation: CASSPRDRGTEAFF. The full variable domain, rest sourced from reference TRBV5-6 and TRBJ1-1, is DAGVTQSPTHLIKTRGQQVTLRCSPKSGHDTVSWYQQALGQGPQFIFQYYEEEERQRGNFPDRFSGHQFPNYSSELNVNALLLGDSALYLCASSPRDRGTEAFFGQGTRLTVV.

CDR3 in DNA: TGTGCCATCAGTGAGAGTAGCGGGAGACCCGAGCAGTTCTTC. This codes for CAISESSGRPEQFF. This chain uses TRBV10-3 with TRBJ2-1; 9 nucleotides agree with TRBD2. J was trimmed by 10 bases and V by 2 bases; bases with no gene match: 6. CDR3 length: 14 amino acids. Germline-derived CDR1 and CDR2 are ENHRY and SYGVKD.

This clonotype was found many times. J is TRBJ2-3 and V is TRBV3-1, with TRBD2 as a possible D gene (6 bases). This CDR3 spans 16 amino acids. Germline V gives CDR1 LGHDT, CDR2 YNNKEL (reference sequence). V dropped 0 bases and J dropped 6 bases, with 16 bases sitting between them. In DNA, the CDR3 is TGTGCCAGCAGCCAAGAAGGAGGAGGGGCTCTGGATACGCAGTATTTT. Translation: CASSQEGGGALDTQYF.

This clonotype occurred a few times. The V gene is TRBV20-1, the J gene TRBJ2-7; the D is unclear. The V and J ends lost 3 bases and 0 bases respectively, with 12 bases between them. The CDR3 extends over 14 amino acids. The germline V gene encodes CDR1 DFQATT and CDR2 SNEGSKA (reference sequence). CDR3 in amino acids: CSASKRFDSYEQYF. The CDR3 DNA reads TGCAGTGCTAGTAAACGGTTTGACTCCTACGAGCAGTACTTC.